The 29 T cell receptor beta chains given below trace back to one sample, sequenced in a study of blood T cell repertoires in COVID-19. Sequencing was performed with immunoSEQ multiplex PCR; in TCRdb, only in-frame clones are kept and a portion is missing. Among 200,000 or so clones, roughly 82% were seen once, and the ten largest hold roughly an eighth. Specimen: peripheral blood. These receptors were obtained from a human donor in a cohort sampled during active COVID-19.

This clone has a single count. V usage is TRBV2 and J usage is TRBJ1-6, with unresolved D. Germline CDR1 SNHLY, CDR2 FYNNEI. V was clipped by 4 bases and J by 7 bases, with 11 bases between them. The CDR3 runs to 14 residues. The DNA for the CDR3 is TGTGCCAGCAGTGGTCAGGTTGGCAATTCACCCCTCCACTTT. Its translation: CASSGQVGNSPLHF.

The CDR3 coding sequence is TGTGCCACCAGTGATTTCCCACAGGGGGCGGCTTTCTTT. Protein: CATSDFPQGAAFF. The chain recombines TRBV24-1 with TRBJ1-1, with 9 bases lining up with TRBD1. The CDR3 runs to 13 residues. Unmatched junction bases numbered 4, after V lost 1 base and J lost 11 bases. Germline CDR1 is KGHDR and CDR2 is SFDVKD.

The chain has TRBV14 and TRBJ2-1, with TRBD1 matching over 12 bases. The CDR3 extends over 17 amino acids. Germline assignment: CDR1 SGHDN and CDR2 FVKESK. J was trimmed by 8 bases and V by 5 bases; bases with no gene match: 13. The CDR3 here is CASSRDRGRPKQYEQFF. The CDR3 DNA reads TGTGCCAGCAGCAGGGACAGGGGGCGGCCGAAGCAATATGAGCAGTTCTTC.

The chain combines TRBV6-1 with TRBJ1-2; D is ambiguous. Trimming cost V 2 bases and J 3 bases, with 13 bases left between them. CDR1 is MNHNS, CDR2 SASEGT, per germline. The CDR3 is 15 residues long. The CDR3 DNA reads TGTGCCAGCAGTGAAAAAGGGTCGCGGGACTATGGCTACACCTTC. Protein sequence: CASSEKGSRDYGYTF.

The chain combines TRBV4-1 with TRBJ2-7, with 9 bases fitting TRBD2. The germline V gene encodes CDR1 MGHRA and CDR2 YSYEKL. The junction had 7 bases not matched to a gene; V was cut back by 0 bases and J by 7 bases. The length of the CDR3 is 15 residues. CDR3 amino acids: CASSQDRGLAGEQYF. CDR3 DNA: TGCGCCAGCAGCCAAGATCGGGGGCTAGCGGGGGAGCAGTACTTC.

This clone has just a few counts. This chain links TRBV6-1 with TRBJ2-2; possible D gene TRBD1, 6 bases. Trimming took off 0 bases at V and 3 bases at J, with 8 bases between the two ends. The CDR3 has 15 amino acids. Germline CDR1 is MNHNS and CDR2 is SASEGT. CDR3 coding DNA: TGTGCCAGCAGTGAAGCGGGGGCTTACACCGGGGAGCTGTTTTTT. It is translated as CASSEAGAYTGELFF.

The chain employs TRBV29-1 and TRBJ2-2, with 8 bases fitting TRBD1. Germline CDR1 SQVTM, CDR2 ANQGSEA. V lost 6 bases and J lost 7; bases outside the gene matches: 4. The length of the CDR3 is 12 residues. Here the CDR3 reads CSVGTGVGELFF. The CDR3 DNA is TGCAGCGTAGGGACAGGTGTCGGGGAGCTGTTTTTT.

The CDR3 sequence: CASSQGGQGIEAFF. The CDR3 DNA sequence: TGTGCCAGCAGCCAAGGGGGGCAGGGCATTGAAGCTTTCTTT. The V and J genes are TRBV3-1 (or the pseudogene TRBV3-2) and TRBJ1-1; possibly TRBD1 for D (6 bases). The CDR3 runs 14 residues. Germline assignment: CDR1 LGHDT and CDR2 YNNKEL (reference sequence). Trimming stripped 1 base from V and 7 bases from J, with 13 bases between.

V is TRBV7-8 and J is TRBJ1-2; D is undetermined. Germline values: CDR1 SGHVS, CDR2 FQNEAQ. This CDR3 spans 14 amino acids. V dropped 1 base and J dropped 8 bases, with 14 bases sitting between them. The CDR3 loop is CASSLVGGPGGYTF. CDR3 nucleotide sequence: TGTGCCAGCAGCTTAGTGGGAGGTCCGGGGGGCTACACCTTC. Drawing the rest from reference TRBV7-8 and TRBJ1-2, the complete variable domain is GAGVSQSPRYKVAKRGQDVALRCDPISGHVSLFWYQQALGQGPEFLTYFQNEAQLDKSGLPSDRFFAERPEGSVSTLKIQRTQQEDSAVYLCASSLVGGPGGYTFGSGTRLTVV.

V gene TRBV19 combines with J gene TRBJ2-7; 7 bases are a match to TRBD1. Germline CDR1 and CDR2: LNHDA and SQIVND (reference sequence). J was trimmed by 2 bases and V by 7 bases; bases with no gene match: 8. The CDR3 contains 14 residues. CDR3: CASKGAGGPYEQYF. CDR3 DNA sequence: TGTGCCAGTAAAGGGGCAGGGGGTCCCTACGAGCAGTACTTC.

The rearrangement uses TRBV11-2 and TRBJ1-5; 9 bases are shared with TRBD1. The CDR3 has 14 amino acids. After removal of 5 bases from V and 2 bases from J, the junction contained 1 base not matched to a gene. From germline, CDR1 is SGHAT and CDR2 FQNNGV. The CDR3 nucleotides are TGTGCCAGCAGCAGGACAGGGGGCAATCAGCCCCAGCATTTT. Its translation: CASSRTGGNQPQHF.

The chain employs TRBV20-1 and TRBJ1-1, with a weak D call TRBD1 (5 bases). Looked up from germline, CDR1 is DFQATT and CDR2 is SNEGSKA (reference sequence). The CDR3 totals 11 residues. The DNA for the CDR3 is TGCAGACTCACAGGCCCCGTGAAAGCTTTCTTT. Encoded protein: CRLTGPVKAFF.

V usage is TRBV7-9 and J usage is TRBJ2-1; 11 bases are shared with TRBD1. The germline V gene has CDR1 SEHNR and CDR2 FQNEAQ (reference sequence). CDR3 length: 19 residues. The junction had 13 bases not matched to a gene; V was cut back by 5 bases and J by 1 base. This CDR3 is CASSRTGGHGRGSYNEQFF. The CDR3 nucleotides read TGTGCCAGCAGCCGGACAGGGGGCCACGGCAGGGGTTCCTACAATGAGCAGTTCTTC.

This chain uses TRBV6-1 with TRBJ1-5; TRBD1 matches at 9 bases. The CDR3 is 16 residues long. V dropped 2 bases and J dropped 5; count of bases not matched to a gene: 7. Germline V gives CDR1 MNHNS, CDR2 SASEGT. DNA of the CDR3: TGTGCCAGCAGTGAAACCTCAGGACAGGGGTATCAGCCCCAGCATTTT. Translated: CASSETSGQGYQPQHF.

This clone was seen a few times. J is TRBJ1-6 and V is TRBV18; no clear D. V was clipped by 3 bases and J by 7 bases, with 10 bases between them. The CDR3 extends over 14 amino acids. Germline V CDR1 and CDR2: KGHSH, LQKENI. The CDR3 bases are TGTGCCAGCTCACCCGACAACGGCAATTCACCCCTCCACTTT. Residues: CASSPDNGNSPLHF. Full variable domain (rest looked up from reference TRBV18 and TRBJ1-6): NAGVMQNPRHLVRRRGQEARLRCSPMKGHSHVYWYRQLPEEGLKFMVYLQKENIIDESGMPKERFSAEFPKEGPSILRIQQVVRGDSAAYFCASSPDNGNSPLHFGNGTRLTVT.

The V gene is TRBV5-5, the J gene TRBJ2-1, with 8 nucleotides matching TRBD2. The CDR3 is made up of 14 amino acids. CDR1 and CDR2 (germline): SGHKS, YYEKEE (reference sequence). V lost 3 bases to trimming and J lost 9 bases; unmatched junction nucleotides: 8. CDR3 sequence: CASSWSGSGLEQFF. CDR3 bases: TGTGCCAGCAGCTGGAGCGGGAGTGGGCTTGAGCAGTTCTTC.

J is TRBJ2-1 and V is TRBV11-2, with D tentatively TRBD2 (6 bases). This CDR3 region has 14 residues. V lost 3 bases, J lost 7 bases, and 13 bases lay in between. Germline assignment: CDR1 SGHAT and CDR2 FQNNGV. The chain's CDR3 is CASSLAGPRNEQFF. The CDR3 DNA reads TGTGCCAGCAGCTTGGCGGGGCCCCGAAATGAGCAGTTCTTC.

This chain joins TRBV28 and TRBJ2-7; 7 positions agree with TRBD1. The CDR3 extends over 13 amino acids. Germline-derived CDR1 and CDR2 are MDHEN and SYDVKM. V shed 5 bases and J 4 bases; nucleotides not matched to a gene: 5. CDR3 amino acids: CASSPGQIYEQYF. CDR3 in DNA: TGTGCCAGCAGTCCGGGACAGATTTACGAGCAGTACTTC.

This clone has a single count. V and J are TRBV6-6 and TRBJ1-1, with 8 nucleotides matching TRBD1. The CDR3 is 14 amino acids. Per germline, CDR1 MNHNY and CDR2 SVGAGI (reference sequence). Trimming removed 7 bases from V and 4 bases from J; junction bases left unmatched: 8. For the CDR3, the DNA is TGTGCCAGCACCAGGGGGCGGAAGGGCACTGAAGCTTTCTTT. This gives the protein CASTRGRKGTEAFF.

This chain uses TRBV2 with TRBJ1-1; 11 bases are a match to TRBD1. The CDR3 runs to 14 residues. CDR1 SNHLY and CDR2 FYNNEI come from the germline V gene. The ends lost 7 bases at V and 3 bases at J; junction bases unmatched: 4. Here the CDR3 reads CASNRDRGDTEAFF. Written as DNA, the CDR3 is TGTGCCAGCAACCGGGACAGGGGGGACACTGAAGCTTTCTTT. The full variable domain, with the rest looked up from reference TRBV2 and TRBJ1-1, is EPEVTQTPSHQVTQMGQEVILRCVPISNHLYFYWYRQILGQKVEFLVSFYNNEISEKSEIFDDQFSVERPDGSNFTLKIRSTKLEDSAMYFCASNRDRGDTEAFFGQGTRLTVV.

The chain joins TRBV18 to TRBJ2-3, with unresolved D. The V and J ends lost 4 bases and 1 base respectively, with 12 bases between them. Germline V gene data show CDR1 as KGHSH and CDR2 as LQKENI. The length of the CDR3 is 15 residues. This CDR3 reads CASSRSDSGTDTQYF. The CDR3 nucleotides are TGTGCCAGCTCACGCTCTGATTCAGGCACAGATACGCAGTATTTT.

The genes are TRBV28 and TRBJ1-5, with D perhaps matching TRBD1 (6 bases). The CDR3 is made up of 17 amino acids. Per the germline V gene, CDR1 is MDHEN and CDR2 is SYDVKM. V shed 2 bases and J shed 1 base, with 15 bases lying between them. The DNA of the CDR3 is TGTGCCAGCAGTTTAGGCGGCGGGGGCCGGAGCAATCAGCCCCAGCATTTT. Translation: CASSLGGGGRSNQPQHF. The entire variable domain, with the rest obtained from reference TRBV28 and TRBJ1-5, is as follows: DVKVTQSSRYLVKRTGEKVFLECVQDMDHENMFWYRQDPGLGLRLIYFSYDVKMKEKGDIPEGYSVSREKKERFSLILESASTNQTSMYLCASSLGGGGRSNQPQHFGDGTRLSIL.

This chain uses TRBV5-1 with TRBJ1-4, with D tentatively TRBD1 (5 bases). The CDR3 consists of 17 residues. Trimming removed 3 bases at V and 2 bases at J, with 17 bases between. Germline CDR1 and CDR2: SGHRS and YFSETQ. CDR3 sequence: CASSSGRGGLTNEKLFF. The CDR3 DNA follows: TGCGCCAGCAGCTCTGGTAGGGGCGGCCTTACTAATGAAAAACTGTTTTTT.

There are a few counts of this clone. The chain carries TRBV5-6 and TRBJ1-4; TRBD1 is a possible D gene (5 bases). V gave up 3 bases and J gave up 8 bases, with 11 bases separating them. Germline CDR1 and CDR2: SGHDT and YYEEEE. The CDR3 is made up of 13 amino acids. The DNA for the CDR3 is TGTGCCAGCAGCTCGGCAGGGTTAGAAAAACTGTTTTTT. Protein product: CASSSAGLEKLFF.

The chain is built from TRBV11-2 and TRBJ1-1; D is perhaps TRBD1 (6 bases). The CDR3 has 13 amino acids. Germline CDR1 reads SGHAT; CDR2 reads FQNNGV. V lost 3 bases and J 6 bases, leaving 11 bases between the germline ends. CDR3: CASSFTGTPEAFF. In DNA, the CDR3 is TGTGCCAGCAGCTTTACAGGGACCCCTGAAGCTTTCTTT.

The gene calls are TRBV6-6 and TRBJ2-3, with 12 bases aligning to TRBD2. The CDR3 spans 18 residues. Germline CDR1 MNHNY, CDR2 SVGAGI (reference sequence). After removal of 7 bases from V and 3 bases from J, the junction contained 14 bases not matched to a gene. The CDR3, as DNA: TGTGCCAGCACTCGGGGAATCCTAACTAGCGGGAGGACAGATACGCAGTATTTT. This codes for CASTRGILTSGRTDTQYF.

The gene calls are TRBV28 and TRBJ1-3; D might be TRBD1 (6 bases). The CDR3 length is 16 residues. From germline, CDR1 is MDHEN and CDR2 SYDVKM. V was clipped by 6 bases and J by 0 bases, with 15 bases between them. The CDR3 nucleotides read TGTGCCAGCAGCCGACAGGACCTACCCTCTGGAAACACCATATATTTT. It specifies CASSRQDLPSGNTIYF.

The chain couples TRBV5-1 to TRBJ2-1; 7 bases align to TRBD2. Germline-derived CDR1 and CDR2 are SGHRS and YFSETQ. Germline trimming cut 0 bases from V and 2 bases from J; bases unmatched to any gene: 5. CDR3 size: 16 residues. The CDR3 reads CASSLGGSNPYNEQFF. The CDR3 region has the DNA TGCGCCAGCAGCTTGGGCGGGAGTAACCCCTACAATGAGCAGTTCTTC.

The CDR3 DNA sequence: TGTGCCAGCAGTGGGGGTGGTAGCGGGACCTACGAGCAGTACTTC. Its protein product is CASSGGGSGTYEQYF. The chain combines TRBV2 with TRBJ2-7; 8 bases map to TRBD2. CDR1 is SNHLY, CDR2 FYNNEI, per germline. This CDR3 contains 15 residues. V gave up 4 bases and J gave up 2 bases; unmatched junction bases: 7.